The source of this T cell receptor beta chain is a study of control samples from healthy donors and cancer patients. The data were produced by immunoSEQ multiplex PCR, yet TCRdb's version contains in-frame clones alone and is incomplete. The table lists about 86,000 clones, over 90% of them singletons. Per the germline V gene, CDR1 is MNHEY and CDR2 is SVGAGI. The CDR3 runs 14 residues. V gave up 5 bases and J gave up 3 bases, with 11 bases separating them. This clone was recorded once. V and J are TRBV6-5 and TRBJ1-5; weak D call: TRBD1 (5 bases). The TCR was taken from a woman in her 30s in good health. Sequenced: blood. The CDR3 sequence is CASSTQGFNQPQHF. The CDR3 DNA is TGTGCCAGCAGTACGCAGGGATTCAATCAGCCCCAGCATTTT.